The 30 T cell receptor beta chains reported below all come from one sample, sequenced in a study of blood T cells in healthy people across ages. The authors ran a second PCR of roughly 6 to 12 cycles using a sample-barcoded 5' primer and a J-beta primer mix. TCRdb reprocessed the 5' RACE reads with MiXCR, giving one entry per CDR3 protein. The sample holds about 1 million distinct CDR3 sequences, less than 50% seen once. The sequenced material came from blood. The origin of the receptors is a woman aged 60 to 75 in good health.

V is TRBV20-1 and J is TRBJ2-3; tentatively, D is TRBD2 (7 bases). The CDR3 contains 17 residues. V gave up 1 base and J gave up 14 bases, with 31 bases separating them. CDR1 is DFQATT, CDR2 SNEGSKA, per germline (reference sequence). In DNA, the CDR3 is TGCAGTGCTAGAGCGGTGGGGGGGCCAGGGTTGGACAGATACGCGTATTTT. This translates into CSARAVGGPGLDRYAYF.

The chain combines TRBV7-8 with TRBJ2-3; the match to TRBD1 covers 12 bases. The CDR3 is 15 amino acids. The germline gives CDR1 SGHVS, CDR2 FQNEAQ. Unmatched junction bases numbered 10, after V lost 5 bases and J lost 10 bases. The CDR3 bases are TGTGCCAGCAGCGTATCCGGGACAGGGGGCATAGCGCAGTATTTT. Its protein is CASSVSGTGGIAQYF.

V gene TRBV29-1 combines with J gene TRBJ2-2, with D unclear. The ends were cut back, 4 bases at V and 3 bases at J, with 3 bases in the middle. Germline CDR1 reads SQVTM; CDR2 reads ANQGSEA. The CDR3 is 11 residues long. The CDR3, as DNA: TGCAGCGTTGGGGACACCGGGGAGCTGTTTTTT. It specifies CSVGDTGELFF.

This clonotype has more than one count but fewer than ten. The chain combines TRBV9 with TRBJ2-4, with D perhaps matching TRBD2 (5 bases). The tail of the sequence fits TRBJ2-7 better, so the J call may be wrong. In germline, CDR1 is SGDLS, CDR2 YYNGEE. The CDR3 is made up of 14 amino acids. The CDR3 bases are TGTGCCAGCAGCGTAGACCCCGGAGGCTACGAGCAGTACTTC. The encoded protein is CASSVDPGGYEQYF.

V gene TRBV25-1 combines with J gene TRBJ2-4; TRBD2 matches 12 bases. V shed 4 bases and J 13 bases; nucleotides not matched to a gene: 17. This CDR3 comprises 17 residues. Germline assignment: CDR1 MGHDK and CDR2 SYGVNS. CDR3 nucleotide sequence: TGTGCCAGCAGTGTATATCGACTAGCGGGAGTGTTTTATGAGCAGTACTTC. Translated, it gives CASSVYRLAGVFYEQYF.

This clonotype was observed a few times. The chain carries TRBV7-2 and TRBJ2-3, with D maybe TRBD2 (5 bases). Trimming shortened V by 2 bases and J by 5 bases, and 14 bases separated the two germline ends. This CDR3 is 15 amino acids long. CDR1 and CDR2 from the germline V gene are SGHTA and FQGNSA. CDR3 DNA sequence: TGTGCCAGCAGCTTAATTTGGGGAAGCGGAGATACGCAGTATTTT. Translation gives CASSLIWGSGDTQYF. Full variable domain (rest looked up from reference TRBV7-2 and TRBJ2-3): GAGVSQSPSNKVTEKGKDVELRCDPISGHTALYWYRQSLGQGLEFLIYFQGNSAPDKSGLPSDRFSAERTGGSVSTLTIQRTQQEDSAVYLCASSLIWGSGDTQYFGPGTRLTVL.

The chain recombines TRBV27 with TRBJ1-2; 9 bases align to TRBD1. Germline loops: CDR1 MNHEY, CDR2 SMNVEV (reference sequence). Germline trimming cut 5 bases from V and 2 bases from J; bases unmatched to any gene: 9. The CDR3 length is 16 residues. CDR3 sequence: CASSAPRQGGNYGYTF. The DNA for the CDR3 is TGTGCCAGCAGTGCGCCGCGACAGGGGGGGAACTATGGCTACACCTTC.

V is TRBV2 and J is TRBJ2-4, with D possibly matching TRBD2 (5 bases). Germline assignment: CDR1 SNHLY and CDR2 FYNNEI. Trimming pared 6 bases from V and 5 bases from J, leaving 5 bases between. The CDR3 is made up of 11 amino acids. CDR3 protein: CASRRENIQYF. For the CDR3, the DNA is TGTGCCAGCAGGCGGGAAAACATTCAGTACTTC.

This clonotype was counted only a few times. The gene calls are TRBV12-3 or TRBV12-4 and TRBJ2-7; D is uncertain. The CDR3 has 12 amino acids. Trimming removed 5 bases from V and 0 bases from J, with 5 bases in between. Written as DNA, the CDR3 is TGTGCCAGCAGTCGGGTCTCCTACGAGCAGTACTTC. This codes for CASSRVSYEQYF.

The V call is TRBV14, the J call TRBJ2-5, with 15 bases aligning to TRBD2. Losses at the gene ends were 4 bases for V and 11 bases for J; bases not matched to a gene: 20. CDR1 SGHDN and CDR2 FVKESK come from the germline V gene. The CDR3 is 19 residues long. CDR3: CASSRVPGLAGGLYNEQYF. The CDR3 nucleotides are TGTGCCAGCAGCCGCGTCCCGGGACTAGCGGGAGGCCTATACAATGAGCAGTACTTC.

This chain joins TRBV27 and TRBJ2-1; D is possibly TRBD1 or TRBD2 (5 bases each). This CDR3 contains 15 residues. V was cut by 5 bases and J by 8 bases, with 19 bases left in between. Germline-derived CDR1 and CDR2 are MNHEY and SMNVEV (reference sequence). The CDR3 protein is CASSLTLGREYEQFF. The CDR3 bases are TGTGCCAGCAGTCTTACCCTAGGCAGGGAGTATGAGCAGTTCTTC.

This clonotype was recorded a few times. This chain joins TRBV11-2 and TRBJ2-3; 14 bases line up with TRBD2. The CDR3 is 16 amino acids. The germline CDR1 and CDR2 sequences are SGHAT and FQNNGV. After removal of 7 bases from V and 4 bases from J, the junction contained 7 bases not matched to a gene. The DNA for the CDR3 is TGTGCCAGCAAGACTAGCGGGAGGGCACTTGCAGATACGCAGTATTTT. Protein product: CASKTSGRALADTQYF.

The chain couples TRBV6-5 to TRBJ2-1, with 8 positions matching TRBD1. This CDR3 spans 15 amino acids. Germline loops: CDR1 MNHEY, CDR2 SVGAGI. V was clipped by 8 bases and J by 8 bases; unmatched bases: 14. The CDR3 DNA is TGTGCCAGCCGTCAGACAGGGGACCCTACGGATGAGCAGTTCTTC. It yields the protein CASRQTGDPTDEQFF.

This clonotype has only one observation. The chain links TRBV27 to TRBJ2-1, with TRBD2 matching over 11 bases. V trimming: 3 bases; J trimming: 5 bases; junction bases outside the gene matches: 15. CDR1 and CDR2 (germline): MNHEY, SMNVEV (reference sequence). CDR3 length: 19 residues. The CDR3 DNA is TGTGCCAGCAGTTTCCGAGGGAGACTAGCGGGAAGTATAGACAATGAGCAGTTCTTC. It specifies CASSFRGRLAGSIDNEQFF.

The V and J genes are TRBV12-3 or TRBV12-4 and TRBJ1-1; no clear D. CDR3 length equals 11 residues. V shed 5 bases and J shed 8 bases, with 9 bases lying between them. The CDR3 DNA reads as TGTGCCAGCAGTCCGGGTCTCGAAGCTTTCTTT. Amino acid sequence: CASSPGLEAFF.

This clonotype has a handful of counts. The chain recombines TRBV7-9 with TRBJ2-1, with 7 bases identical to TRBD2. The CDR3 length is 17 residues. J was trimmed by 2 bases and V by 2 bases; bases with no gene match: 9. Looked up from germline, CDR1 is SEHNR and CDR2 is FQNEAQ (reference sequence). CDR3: CASSLSDPGGTYNEQFF. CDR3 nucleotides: TGTGCCAGCAGCTTATCTGATCCGGGAGGAACCTACAATGAGCAGTTCTTC. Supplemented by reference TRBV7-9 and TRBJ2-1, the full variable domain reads DTGVSQNPRHKITKRGQNVTFRCDPISEHNRLYWYRQTLGQGPEFLTYFQNEAQLEKSRLLSDRFSAERPKGSFSTLEIQRTEQGDSAMYLCASSLSDPGGTYNEQFFGPGTRLTVL.

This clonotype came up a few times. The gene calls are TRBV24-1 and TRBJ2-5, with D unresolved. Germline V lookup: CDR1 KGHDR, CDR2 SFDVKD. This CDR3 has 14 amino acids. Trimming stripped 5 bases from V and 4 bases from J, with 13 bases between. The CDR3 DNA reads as TGTGCCACCAGTGCCCCGGGCGCCGGAGAGACCCAGTACTTC. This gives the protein CATSAPGAGETQYF.

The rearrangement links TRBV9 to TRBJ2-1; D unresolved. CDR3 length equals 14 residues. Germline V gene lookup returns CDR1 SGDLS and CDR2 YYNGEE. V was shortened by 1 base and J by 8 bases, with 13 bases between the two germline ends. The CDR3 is CASSVNAYWDEQFF. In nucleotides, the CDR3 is TGTGCCAGCAGCGTAAACGCATATTGGGATGAGCAGTTCTTC.

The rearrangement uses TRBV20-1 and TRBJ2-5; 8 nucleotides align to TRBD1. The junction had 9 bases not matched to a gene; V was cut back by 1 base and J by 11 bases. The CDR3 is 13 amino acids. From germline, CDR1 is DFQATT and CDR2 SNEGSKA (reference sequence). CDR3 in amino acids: CSARAGGVSEQYF. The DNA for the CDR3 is TGCAGTGCTAGAGCAGGGGGCGTGTCTGAGCAGTACTTC.

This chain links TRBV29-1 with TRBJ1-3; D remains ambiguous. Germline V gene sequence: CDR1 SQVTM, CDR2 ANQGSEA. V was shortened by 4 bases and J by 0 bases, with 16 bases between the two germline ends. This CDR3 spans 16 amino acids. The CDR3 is CSVAHADTSSGNTIYF. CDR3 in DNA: TGCAGCGTTGCCCACGCCGATACAAGCTCTGGAAACACCATATATTTT. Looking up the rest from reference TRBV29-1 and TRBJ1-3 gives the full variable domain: SAVISQKPSRDICQRGTSLTIQCQVDSQVTMMFWYRQQPGQSLTLIATANQGSEATYESGFVIDKFPISRPNLTFSTLTVSNMSPEDSSIYLCSVAHADTSSGNTIYFGEGSWLTVV.

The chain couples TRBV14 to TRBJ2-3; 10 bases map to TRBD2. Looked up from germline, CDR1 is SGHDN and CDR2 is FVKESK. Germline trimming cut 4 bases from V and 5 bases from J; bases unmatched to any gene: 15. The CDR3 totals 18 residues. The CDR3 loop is CASSLHLAGVDREDTQYF. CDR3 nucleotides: TGTGCCAGCAGCCTCCACCTAGCGGGAGTTGATCGGGAAGATACGCAGTATTTT.

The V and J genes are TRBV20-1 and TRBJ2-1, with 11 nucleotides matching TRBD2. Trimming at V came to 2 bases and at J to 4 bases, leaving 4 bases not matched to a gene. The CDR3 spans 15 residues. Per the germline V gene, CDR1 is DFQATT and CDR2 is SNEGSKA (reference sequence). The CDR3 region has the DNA TGCAGTGCTAGAAACCTAGCGGGAGGTTACAATGAGCAGTTCTTC. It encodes CSARNLAGGYNEQFF.

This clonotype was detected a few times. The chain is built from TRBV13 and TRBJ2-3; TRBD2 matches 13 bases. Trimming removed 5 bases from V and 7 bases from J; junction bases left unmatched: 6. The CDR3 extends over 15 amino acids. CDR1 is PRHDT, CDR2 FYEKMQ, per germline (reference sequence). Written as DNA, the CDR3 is TGTGCCAGCAGCCCCGGGACTAGCGGGATAAATACGCAGTATTTT. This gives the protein CASSPGTSGINTQYF.

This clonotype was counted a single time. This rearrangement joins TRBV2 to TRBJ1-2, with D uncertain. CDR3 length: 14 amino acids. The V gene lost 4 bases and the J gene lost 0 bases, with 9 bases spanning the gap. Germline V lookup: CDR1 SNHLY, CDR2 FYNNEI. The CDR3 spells CASSVISANYGYTF. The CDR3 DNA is TGTGCCAGCAGTGTCATATCGGCTAACTATGGCTACACCTTC. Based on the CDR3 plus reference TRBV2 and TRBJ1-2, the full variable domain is EPEVTQTPSHQVTQMGQEVILRCVPISNHLYFYWYRQILGQKVEFLVSFYNNEISEKSEIFDDQFSVERPDGSNFTLKIRSTKLEDSAMYFCASSVISANYGYTFGSGTRLTVV.

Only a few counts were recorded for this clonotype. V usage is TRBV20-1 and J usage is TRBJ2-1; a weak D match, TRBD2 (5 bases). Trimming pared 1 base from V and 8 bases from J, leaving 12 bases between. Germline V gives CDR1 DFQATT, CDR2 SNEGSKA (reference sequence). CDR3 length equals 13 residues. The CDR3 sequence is CSARGTSPYEQFF. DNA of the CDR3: TGCAGTGCTAGAGGTACTAGTCCCTATGAGCAGTTCTTC.

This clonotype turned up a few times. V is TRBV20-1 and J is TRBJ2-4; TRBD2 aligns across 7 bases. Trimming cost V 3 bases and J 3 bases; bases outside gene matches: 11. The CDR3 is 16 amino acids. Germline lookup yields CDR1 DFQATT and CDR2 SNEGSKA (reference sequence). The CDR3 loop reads CSARIGGRIGKNIQYF. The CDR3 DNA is TGCAGTGCTAGGATCGGGGGGAGGATAGGCAAAAACATTCAGTACTTC.

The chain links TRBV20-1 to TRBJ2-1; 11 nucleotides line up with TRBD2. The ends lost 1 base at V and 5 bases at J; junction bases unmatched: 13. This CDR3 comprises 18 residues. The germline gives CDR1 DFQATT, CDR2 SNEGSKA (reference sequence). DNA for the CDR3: TGCAGTGCTAGAGTCGGGGCCCTGACTAGCGGGAAGGACAATGAGCAGTTCTTC. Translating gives CSARVGALTSGKDNEQFF.

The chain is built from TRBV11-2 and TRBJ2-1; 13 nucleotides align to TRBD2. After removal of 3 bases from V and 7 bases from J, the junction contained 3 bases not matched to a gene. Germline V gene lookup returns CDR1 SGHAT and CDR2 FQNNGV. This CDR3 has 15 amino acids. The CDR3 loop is CASSFRTSGRNEQFF. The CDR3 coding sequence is TGTGCCAGCAGCTTCCGGACTAGCGGGAGAAATGAGCAGTTCTTC.

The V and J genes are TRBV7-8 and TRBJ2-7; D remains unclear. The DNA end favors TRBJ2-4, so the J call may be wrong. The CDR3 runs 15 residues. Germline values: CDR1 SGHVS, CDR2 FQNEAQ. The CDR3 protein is CASSPLVLAKNIQYF. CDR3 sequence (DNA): TGTGCCAGCAGCCCGCTAGTATTAGCCAAAAACATTCAGTACTTC.

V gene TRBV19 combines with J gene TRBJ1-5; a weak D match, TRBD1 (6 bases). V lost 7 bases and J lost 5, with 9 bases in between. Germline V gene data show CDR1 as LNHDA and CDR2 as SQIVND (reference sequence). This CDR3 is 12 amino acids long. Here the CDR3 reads CASTEGDQPQHF. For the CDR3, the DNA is TGTGCCAGTACGGAGGGGGATCAGCCCCAGCATTTT.